This T cell receptor beta chain was sequenced for a study of blood T cell repertoires in COVID-19. For the study at large: Some COVID-19 samples were acute and others convalescent; all came from the United States, Italy and Spain.

Worth noting for this clone: This specimen includes other DNA sequences encoding the same CDR3.

Residents of around 24 US areas, aged roughly 18 to 95 years, made up the participants. Cohorts were assigned according to the clinical history that participants reported. Recovered status in Cohort 3 required two negative PCRs, clearance, or symptom resolution. CDR3 length: 15 residues. Trimming at V came to 3 bases and at J to 10 bases, leaving 8 bases not matched to a gene. Germline CDR1 is SGHTA and CDR2 is FQGNSA. Produced via immunoSEQ multiplex PCR; TCRdb's table is partial and in-frame only. The top ten clones hold roughly 8% of a sample with approximately 170,000 clones, under 90% of them seen once.

Sequencing was carried out using PBMCs or T cells enriched from blood (not recorded which). The chain is built from TRBV7-2 and TRBJ1-6; 8 nucleotides match TRBD1. The receptor was isolated from a woman between 45 and 60 years old who had recovered from COVID-19. For the CDR3, the DNA is TGTGCCAGCAGCTTGGGCCAGGGGGCTGGCTCACCCCTCCACTTT. It specifies CASSLGQGAGSPLHF.